This T cell receptor beta chain was retrieved from a study of shared clonotypes between healthy human individuals. Findings of the study overall: It was anticipated that sequencing depth would influence how many clonotypes donors shared. In this cohort, only blood was sampled, and tissue repertoires likely differ. Represented diversity, genetic and exposure-history alike, was limited by few donors.

In the case of this clone: What it binds is unknown.

Germline V gene lookup returns CDR1 SGHRS and CDR2 YFSETQ. The CDR3 covers 14 residues. Investigators divided CD4+ cells into CD45RA+ naive and CD45RA-negative memory subsets. The table came from immunoSEQ multiplex PCR; TCRdb's copy has only in-frame clones and leaves some out. Among roughly 530,000 clones listed, 90% to 96% were seen once. The sequenced sample consisted of naive CD4+ T cells sorted from blood. Subset denoted: CD45RA+ positively selected. The clonotype was recovered from a woman younger than 45 in good health. V and J are TRBV5-1 and TRBJ2-5; TRBD2 matches 10 bases. Matching the DNA end better, TRBJ2-7 makes the J call doubtful. As DNA, the CDR3 is TGCGCCAGCAGCTTGAGTAGCGGGAGGTACGAGCAGTACTTC. It codes for CASSLSSGRYEQYF.